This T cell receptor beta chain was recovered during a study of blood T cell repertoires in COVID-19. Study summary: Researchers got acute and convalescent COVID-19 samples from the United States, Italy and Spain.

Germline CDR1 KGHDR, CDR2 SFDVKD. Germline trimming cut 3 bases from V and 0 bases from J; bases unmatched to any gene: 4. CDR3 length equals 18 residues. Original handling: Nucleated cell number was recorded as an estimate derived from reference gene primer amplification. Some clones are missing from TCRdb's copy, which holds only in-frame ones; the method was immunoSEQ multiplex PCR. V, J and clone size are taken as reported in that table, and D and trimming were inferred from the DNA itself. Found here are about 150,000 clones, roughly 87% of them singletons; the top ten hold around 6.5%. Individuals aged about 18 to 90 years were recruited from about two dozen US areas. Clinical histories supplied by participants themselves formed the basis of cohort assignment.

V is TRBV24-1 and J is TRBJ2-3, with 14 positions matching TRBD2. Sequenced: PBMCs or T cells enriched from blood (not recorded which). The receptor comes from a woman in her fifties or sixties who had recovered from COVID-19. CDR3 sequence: CATSDPGLAGESTDTQYF. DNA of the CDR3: TGTGCCACCAGTGATCCGGGACTAGCGGGAGAGAGCACAGATACGCAGTATTTT.